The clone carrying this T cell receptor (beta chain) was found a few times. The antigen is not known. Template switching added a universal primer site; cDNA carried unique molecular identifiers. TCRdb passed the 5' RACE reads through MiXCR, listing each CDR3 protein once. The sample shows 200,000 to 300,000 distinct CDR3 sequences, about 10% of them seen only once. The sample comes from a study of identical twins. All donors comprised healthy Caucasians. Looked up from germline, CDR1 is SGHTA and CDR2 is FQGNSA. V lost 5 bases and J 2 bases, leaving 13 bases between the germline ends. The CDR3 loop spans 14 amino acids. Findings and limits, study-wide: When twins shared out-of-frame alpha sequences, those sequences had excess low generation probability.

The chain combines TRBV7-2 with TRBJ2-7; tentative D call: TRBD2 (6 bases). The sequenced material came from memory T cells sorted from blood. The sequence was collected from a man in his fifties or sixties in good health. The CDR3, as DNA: TGTGCCAGCAGCCCACGGGACTTCGCCTACGAGCAGTACTTC. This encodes CASSPRDFAYEQYF. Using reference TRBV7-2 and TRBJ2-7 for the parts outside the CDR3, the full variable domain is GAGVSQSPSNKVTEKGKDVELRCDPISGHTALYWYRQSLGQGLEFLIYFQGNSAPDKSGLPSDRFSAERTGGSVSTLTIQRTQQEDSAVYLCASSPRDFAYEQYFGPGTRLTVT.